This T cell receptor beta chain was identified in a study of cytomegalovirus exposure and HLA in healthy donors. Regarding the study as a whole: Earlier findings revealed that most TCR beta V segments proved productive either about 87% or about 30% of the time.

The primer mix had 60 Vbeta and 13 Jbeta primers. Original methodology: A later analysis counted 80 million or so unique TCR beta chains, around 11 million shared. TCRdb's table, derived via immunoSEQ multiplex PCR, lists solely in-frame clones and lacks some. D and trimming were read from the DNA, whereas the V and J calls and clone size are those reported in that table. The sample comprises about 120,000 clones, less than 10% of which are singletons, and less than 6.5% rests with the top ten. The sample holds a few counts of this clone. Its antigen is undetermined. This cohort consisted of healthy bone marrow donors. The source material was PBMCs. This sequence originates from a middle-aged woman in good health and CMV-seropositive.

The CDR3 here is CASSFIGGAGTDTQYF. The CDR3 DNA reads as TGTGCCAGCAGCTTTATCGGGGGGGCGGGCACAGATACGCAGTATTTT. The chain recombines TRBV7-8 with TRBJ2-3; 8 nucleotides match TRBD2. The CDR3 consists of 16 residues. V was pared by 3 bases and J by 1 base, with 6 bases of the junction left unmatched. Germline CDR1 is SGHVS and CDR2 is FQNEAQ. The entire variable domain, with the rest obtained from reference TRBV7-8 and TRBJ2-3, is as follows: GAGVSQSPRYKVAKRGQDVALRCDPISGHVSLFWYQQALGQGPEFLTYFQNEAQLDKSGLPSDRFFAERPEGSVSTLKIQRTQQEDSAVYLCASSFIGGAGTDTQYFGPGTRLTVL.